Shown below are 25 T cell receptor beta chains from a single sample sequenced in a study of CXCR3 chemokines and chemotherapy response in bladder cancer. TCRdb fed the PCR reads into MiXCR, producing one record per CDR3 protein. The sample holds several thousand distinct CDR3 sequences; approximately 15% are singletons and the top ten take approximately 10%. This specimen was collected from a patient whose treatment included neoadjuvant chemotherapy. The receptors were gathered from a human donor with bladder cancer that responded to neoadjuvant chemotherapy.

J is TRBJ1-2 and V is TRBV7-9, with 9 bases aligning to TRBD1. This CDR3 is 18 amino acids long. The junction had 8 bases not matched to a gene; V was cut back by 0 bases and J by 0 bases. Germline loops: CDR1 SEHNR, CDR2 FQNEAQ (reference sequence). The CDR3 coding sequence is TGTGCCAGCAGCTTAGCCGGGACAGGGAGGGCAACTAACTATGGCTACACCTTC. It yields the protein CASSLAGTGRATNYGYTF.

This clonotype is medium-sized. This chain uses TRBV19 with TRBJ2-1; no definite D call. This CDR3 comprises 14 residues. CDR1 is LNHDA, CDR2 SQIVND, per germline (reference sequence). The V and J ends lost 5 bases and 0 bases respectively, with 8 bases between them. The CDR3 DNA is TGTGCCAGTAGTCCGCCCCCCTCCTACAATGAGCAGTTCTTC. Protein: CASSPPPSYNEQFF.

The gene calls are TRBV6-1 and TRBJ1-1; TRBD1 is a possible D gene (6 bases). From germline, CDR1 is MNHNS and CDR2 SASEGT. V was shortened by 11 bases and J by 3 bases, with 16 bases between the two germline ends. This CDR3 is built from 13 residues. CDR3 bases: TGTGCCGTCGGGGGGGGGCGCTACACTGAAGCTTTCTTT. It specifies CAVGGGRYTEAFF.

This clonotype was seen repeatedly, ten times or more. The rearrangement uses TRBV12-5 and TRBJ1-1; no clear D gene. The CDR3 is 15 residues long. The germline CDR1 and CDR2 sequences are LGHNT and FRNRAP. Trimming cost V 3 bases and J 0 bases, with 11 bases left between them. The CDR3: CASGLGQSMNTEAFF. CDR3 bases: TGTGCTAGTGGTTTAGGTCAGAGTATGAACACTGAAGCTTTCTTT.

This clonotype showed up many times. The rearrangement uses TRBV25-1 and TRBJ2-4; D is uncertain. Trimming took off 3 bases at V and 1 base at J, with 10 bases between the two ends. In germline, CDR1 is MGHDK, CDR2 SYGVNS. The CDR3 is 15 residues long. The CDR3 protein is CASSEHGFAKNIQYF. DNA of the CDR3: TGTGCCAGCAGTGAGCACGGATTCGCCAAAAACATTCAGTACTTC.

By proportion, this clonotype is medium-sized. This chain joins TRBV7-9 and TRBJ2-1, with a tentative D call TRBD1 (5 bases). V was pared by 4 bases and J by 0 bases, with 13 bases between. This CDR3 contains 16 residues. Germline assignment: CDR1 SEHNR and CDR2 FQNEAQ (reference sequence). The CDR3 DNA follows: TGTGCCAGCAGCTCAGGGCCACAGAGCTCCTACAATGAGCAGTTCTTC. Translation gives CASSSGPQSSYNEQFF.

By proportion, this clonotype is medium-sized. The genes are TRBV18 and TRBJ1-2, with D possibly being TRBD1 (5 bases). This CDR3 contains 12 residues. The germline V and J ends were trimmed by 2 bases and 4 bases, with 5 bases remaining between them. Germline assignment: CDR1 KGHSH and CDR2 LQKENI. CDR3: CASSPGAYGYTF. CDR3 sequence (DNA): TGTGCCAGCTCACCAGGGGCCTATGGCTACACCTTC.

In its sample, this clonotype is medium-sized. CDR3 nucleotides: TGCAGCGTTGAGAGCGGGAGCCATGAGCAGTTCTTC. It specifies CSVESGSHEQFF. The gene calls are TRBV29-1 and TRBJ2-1; 8 bases fit TRBD2. This CDR3 is 12 amino acids long. V lost 3 bases, J lost 8 bases, and 3 bases stayed unmatched. Germline CDR1 SQVTM, CDR2 ANQGSEA.

This clonotype was observed at least ten times. This chain uses TRBV12-5 with TRBJ2-2; D may be TRBD1 (5 bases). The CDR3 consists of 16 residues. Germline CDR1 is LGHNT and CDR2 is FRNRAP. V lost 3 bases, J lost 0 bases, and 11 bases lay in between. In DNA, the CDR3 is TGTGCTAGTGGTTTCTACAGGAACTCGAACACCGGGGAGCTGTTTTTT. Translating gives CASGFYRNSNTGELFF.

At least ten counts were recorded for this clonotype. The chain uses TRBV12-3 or TRBV12-4 and TRBJ2-5; 9 positions match TRBD1. V lost 5 bases, J lost 5 bases, and 9 bases stayed unmatched. The CDR3 has 15 residues. The CDR3 coding sequence is TGTGCCAGCAGTGATCCGGGACAGGGCGTGGAGACCCAGTACTTC. It is translated as CASSDPGQGVETQYF.

Judged by abundance, this clonotype is medium-sized. This rearrangement joins TRBV19 to TRBJ2-4; 8 bases match TRBD1. The CDR3 extends over 14 amino acids. CDR1 and CDR2 (germline): LNHDA, SQIVND (reference sequence). The V and J ends lost 9 bases and 7 bases, in that order; junction bases with no gene match: 11. Here the CDR3 DNA reads TGTGCCAGCCGGTTGGACAGGGCAACTAACATTCAGTACTTC. This gives the protein CASRLDRATNIQYF.

The chain uses TRBV20-1 and TRBJ2-6, with no clear D. The ends were cut back, 0 bases at V and 1 base at J, with 10 bases in the middle. Per germline, CDR1 DFQATT and CDR2 SNEGSKA (reference sequence). The CDR3 is 16 amino acids. CDR3: CSARDSWASGANVLTF. The CDR3 region has the DNA TGCAGTGCTAGAGATTCGTGGGCTTCTGGGGCCAACGTCCTGACTTTC.

Details on this clonotype: Given a far larger clone just one base away, this is likely a sequencing read error. This rearrangement joins TRBV6-1 to TRBJ2-1, with 7 bases fitting TRBD2. The CDR3 spans 14 residues. Germline V gene data show CDR1 as MNHNS and CDR2 as SASEGT. CDR3 amino acids: CASSYGGSMNEQLF. The CDR3 DNA reads TGTGCCAGCAGTTACGGCGGGAGTATGAATGAGCAGCTCTTC.

The chain is built from TRBV20-1 and TRBJ2-5; TRBD1 matches at 10 bases. In germline, CDR1 is DFQATT, CDR2 SNEGSKA (reference sequence). The CDR3 extends over 17 amino acids. J gave up 0 bases and V 6 bases, and 13 bases lay outside the gene matches. The CDR3 region is CSAPRGQGPLYQETQYF. The CDR3 DNA reads TGCAGTGCACCGAGGGGACAGGGGCCCTTGTACCAAGAGACCCAGTACTTC.

The rearrangement joins TRBV6-5 to TRBJ2-3; 8 bases are shared with TRBD2. This CDR3 is 15 amino acids long. Trimming cost V 5 bases and J 4 bases; bases outside gene matches: 8. CDR1 and CDR2 (germline): MNHEY, SVGAGI. The CDR3 spells CASSKSGSGADTQYF. The CDR3 region has the DNA TGTGCCAGCAGTAAAAGCGGGAGTGGCGCAGATACGCAGTATTTT.

This chain joins TRBV19 and TRBJ1-2, with 7 nucleotides matching TRBD1. Germline values: CDR1 LNHDA, CDR2 SQIVND (reference sequence). V shed 6 bases and J 3 bases; nucleotides not matched to a gene: 19. The CDR3 is 18 amino acids. CDR3 loop: CASSPQLGGGGLHYGYTF. Here the CDR3 DNA reads TGTGCCAGTAGCCCACAACTGGGAGGGGGCGGACTTCACTATGGCTACACCTTC.

This clonotype was seen many times. The chain links TRBV11-2 to TRBJ2-1; perhaps D is TRBD1 or TRBD2 (6 bases each). The V gene's germline CDR1 is SGHAT and CDR2 FQNNGV. Trimming pared 7 bases from V and 6 bases from J, leaving 19 bases between. CDR3 size: 15 residues. This CDR3 reads CASTQGWGESNEQFF. CDR3 DNA sequence: TGTGCCAGCACCCAGGGGTGGGGGGAAAGCAATGAGCAGTTCTTC. The full variable domain, with the rest looked up from reference TRBV11-2 and TRBJ2-1, is EAGVAQSPRYKIIEKRQSVAFWCNPISGHATLYWYQQILGQGPKLLIQFQNNGVVDDSQLPKDRFSAERLKGVDSTLKIQPAKLEDSAVYLCASTQGWGESNEQFFGPGTRLTVL.

This clonotype ranks as medium-sized (0.01 to 0.1%). The chain links TRBV27 to TRBJ2-7; possibly TRBD2 for D (6 bases). The CDR3 spans 17 residues. Trimming cost V 3 bases and J 2 bases, with 20 bases left between them. The germline V gene has CDR1 MNHEY and CDR2 SMNVEV (reference sequence). This CDR3 is CASSFGPRESQAYEQYF. CDR3 nucleotides: TGTGCCAGCAGTTTTGGGCCCCGGGAGTCGCAGGCCTACGAGCAGTACTTC.

The V call is TRBV30, the J call TRBJ2-1; TRBD2 matches 16 bases. Germline V gene sequence: CDR1 GTSNPN, CDR2 SVGIG (reference sequence). The CDR3 sequence is 16 residues long. Unmatched junction bases numbered 5, after V lost 5 bases and J lost 4 bases. The CDR3 nucleotides read TGTGCCTGGCAGGGGACTAGCGGGAGGGTATACAATGAGCAGTTCTTC. It yields the protein CAWQGTSGRVYNEQFF.

By share of the sample, this clonotype is medium-sized (0.01 to 0.1%). The chain recombines TRBV13 with TRBJ2-7, with no clear D. The germline V gene has CDR1 PRHDT and CDR2 FYEKMQ (reference sequence). The CDR3 is 15 amino acids. V gave up 0 bases and J gave up 2 bases, with 11 bases separating them. In DNA form, the CDR3 reads TGTGCCAGCAGCTTAGGCCCCGGGTTACCCTACGAGCAGTACTTC. It specifies CASSLGPGLPYEQYF.

Many counts were recorded for this clonotype. The CDR3: CASRPNSLGGLGSYEQYF. CDR3 nucleotides: TGTGCCAGCAGACCGAATTCACTAGGGGGCCTAGGGTCCTACGAGCAGTACTTC. The chain employs TRBV6-1 and TRBJ2-7; TRBD1 agrees at 7 bases. Germline CDR1 reads MNHNS; CDR2 reads SASEGT. The CDR3 sequence is 18 residues long. With 6 bases clipped from V and 1 base from J, the junction kept 18 bases outside the gene matches.

This clonotype was seen more than once but under ten times. The chain links TRBV12-3 or TRBV12-4 to TRBJ2-7, with TRBD2 matching 8 bases. This CDR3 has 15 amino acids. V gave up 5 bases and J gave up 3 bases; unmatched junction bases: 9. The CDR3 region has the DNA TGTGCCAGCAGTAATCCCTCGGGAGGGGACTACGAGCAGTACTTC. Its protein product is CASSNPSGGDYEQYF.

The chain joins TRBV25-1 to TRBJ2-1; TRBD1 might be the D (6 bases). From germline, CDR1 is MGHDK and CDR2 SYGVNS. The CDR3 spans 12 residues. Trimming took 5 bases from V and 7 from J, leaving 9 bases between them. CDR3 DNA sequence: TGTGCCAGCAGTCAAGGGGGTAATGAGCAGTTCTTC. This codes for CASSQGGNEQFF.

This clonotype was found a few times. Only one base separates this from a far larger clonotype, so it likely reflects a read error. This sequence joins TRBV6-5 and TRBJ2-1; D gene ambiguous. The CDR3 totals 13 residues. The germline gives CDR1 MNHEY, CDR2 SVGAGI. V was clipped by 5 bases and J by 15 bases, with 20 bases between them. CDR3 protein: CASSEGDVGPTFF. CDR3 in DNA: TGTGCCAGCAGTGAAGGAGACGTAGGGCCTACGTTCTTC.

This clonotype is medium-sized in the sample. The J gene is TRBJ1-1, the V gene TRBV27; D gene uncertain. The CDR3 is 13 residues long. Trimming took off 1 base at V and 1 base at J, with 4 bases between the two ends. CDR1 MNHEY and CDR2 SMNVEV come from the germline V gene (reference sequence). CDR3 in amino acids: CASSLFKNTEAFF. Here the CDR3 DNA reads TGTGCCAGCAGTTTATTTAAGAACACTGAAGCTTTCTTT.